Detailed here is one T cell receptor (beta chain). Its antigen is currently unknown. The data were taken from a study of T cell repertoires in cytomegalovirus infection. Overall study context: Both recently identified HLA-C-restricted and well-studied HLA-B-restricted CMV epitopes were used in the study.

Study-wide findings and caveats: Dominant in the ex vivo response were TCR beta clonotypes restricted by HLA-C and specific for CMV. Carriage of CMV together with the relevant HLA was identifiable through cumulative public TCR beta family frequency.

The V and J ends lost 6 bases and 7 bases respectively, with 16 bases between them. The CDR3 length is 14 residues. A single record per CDR3 protein comes from TCRdb applying MiXCR to the reads. The table lists 450,000 to 600,000 distinct CDR3 sequences, roughly a third of them singletons, with roughly a sixth in the top ten. The chain joins TRBV12-3 or TRBV12-4 to TRBJ2-1; D is unclear. This specimen consisted of cultured PBMCs, obtained from culture after CMV antigen stimulation. This clonotype originated in a human donor in good health (CMV status not recorded). Some clones in this sample may be carry-over from other donors' samples. CDR3 DNA sequence: TGTGCCAGCAGAAGACATGGGCTGAGTAATGAGCAGTTCTTC. Translation gives CASRRHGLSNEQFF.